The source of this TCR beta chain is a study of breast tumors, draining lymph nodes, adjacent tissues. Comment on this clonotype: Its antigen is as yet unknown.

Per germline, CDR1 SQVTM and CDR2 ANQGSEA. This CDR3 is built from 12 residues. V was pared by 8 bases and J by 4 bases, with 8 bases of the junction left unmatched. Study-wide findings and caveats: Tumor TCR diversity was below lymph nodes but above nontumor tissue.

TCRdb independently ran MiXCR on the multiplex PCR reads; one entry per CDR3 protein. The data contain around 66,000 distinct CDR3 sequences, approximately 40% of them seen just once; the ten biggest clones take up about 8.4%. This TCR was sampled from a female donor with breast cancer. Some clones in this sample may be carry-over from other donors' samples. The chain employs TRBV29-1 and TRBJ2-7, with TRBD1 matching 7 bases. The sequenced sample was breast tumor tissue. CDR3 coding DNA: TGCAGCTTAGCGAGCAGGGGGTACGAGCAGTACTTC. It specifies CSLASRGYEQYF.